This T cell receptor beta chain derives from a study of metastatic and nonmetastatic thyroid tumors. Overall study: Across blood and tumor or nodule tissue, repertoires from malignant and benign thyroid patients were compared with one another.

Every patient underwent thyroid surgery untreated. This clone was seen ten or more times. In the authors' workflow: The study's classifier, a distant-metastasis tool for papillary thyroid cancer, was built using CDR3 differences across clinicopathological groups. Through MiXCR, TCRdb re-clonotyped the PCR reads. These V and J calls derive from TCRdb rather than the authors' analysis. This repertoire shows roughly 61,000 clones, approximately 4.1% found once; its top ten account for about a fifth. Trimming pared 5 bases from V and 6 bases from J, leaving 8 bases between. This CDR3 region has 12 residues. Germline CDR1 and CDR2: SGHNT and YENEEA.

The clonotype was recovered from a female donor with papillary thyroid cancer or a benign thyroid nodule (not recorded which). Some clones in this sample may be carry-over from other donors' samples. The chain carries TRBV11-3 and TRBJ2-1; D not resolved. Input material: blood. The CDR3 nucleotides read TGTGCCAGCAGCGAAGCGCCCAATGAGCAGTTCTTC. This gives the protein CASSEAPNEQFF. Full variable domain (missing parts from reference TRBV11-3 and TRBJ2-1): EAGVVQSPRYKIIEKKQPVAFWCNPISGHNTLYWYLQNLGQGPELLIRYENEEAVDDSQLPKDRFSAERLKGVDSTLKIQPAELGDSAVYLCASSEAPNEQFFGPGTRLTVL.